This TCR beta chain was found in a study of tumor-infiltrating lymphocytes in primary liver carcinoma. The overall study: Patients comprised men and women whose ages fell between 30 and 69 years.

TCR beta cDNA came from approximately 0.55 ug total RNA, primed with a constant-region primer. Three nested multiplex PCR rounds, a slightly modified ARM-PCR method, built the TCR beta libraries. TRBV1-TRBV30 forward primers and a C-beta reverse primer were used in the first two PCR rounds, which each ran for ten to eleven cycles. TCRdb processed the multiplex PCR reads anew with MiXCR; each CDR3 protein has one entry. The sample has some 180,000 distinct CDR3 sequences, 70% to 90% seen once; the top ten hold 15% to 20%. Bulk tissue was left unsorted, and RNA and DNA were co-extracted from 20-30 mg of it. Those patients suffered from chronic HBV infection and were treatment-naive. Trimming cost V 10 bases and J 4 bases, with 13 bases left between them. CDR3 length equals 12 residues. Germline V gives CDR1 MGHDK, CDR2 SYGVNS.

This clonotype originated in a man between 35 and 55 years old with primary liver carcinoma and hepatitis B virus infection. Sequencing used tumor tissue from primary liver carcinoma. The chain recombines TRBV25-1 with TRBJ2-5; no firm D call. CDR3 nucleotides: TGTGCCAACGGTCTAAAGTCAGAGACCCAGTACTTC. It translates to CANGLKSETQYF.